This T cell receptor (beta chain) was retrieved from a study of cytomegalovirus exposure and HLA in healthy donors. Findings of the study overall: Most TCR sequences showed up rarely, but some public TCRs showed up in many donors. It was approximately 150 TCR beta chains that were listed as cytomegalovirus-associated. The tendency of first-cohort TCR clusters to co-occur in the approximately 120 validation repertoires was identified by a subsequent analysis.

With regard to this clone: Antigen unknown.

Profiling relied on immunoSEQ multiplex PCR, and the TCRdb table lists in-frame clones only, not all of them. Altogether under 200,000 clones are present, about 80% being singletons, with the ten largest covering approximately 7%. The junction had 5 bases not matched to a gene; V was cut back by 0 bases and J by 6 bases. CDR3 length: 15 residues. In germline, CDR1 is SGHRS, CDR2 YFSETQ. While the first cohort had around 700 subjects, the donors belonged to the separate validation cohort of 100 to 150 subjects. The sequenced sample consisted of PBMCs. The TCR originated in a man aged 18-30 years in good health and CMV-seropositive. The V call is TRBV5-1, the J call TRBJ2-3; 9 bases align to TRBD1. CDR3 in amino acids: CASSLGGTGSDTQYF. DNA for the CDR3: TGCGCCAGCAGCTTGGGGGGGACAGGGTCTGATACGCAGTATTTT.